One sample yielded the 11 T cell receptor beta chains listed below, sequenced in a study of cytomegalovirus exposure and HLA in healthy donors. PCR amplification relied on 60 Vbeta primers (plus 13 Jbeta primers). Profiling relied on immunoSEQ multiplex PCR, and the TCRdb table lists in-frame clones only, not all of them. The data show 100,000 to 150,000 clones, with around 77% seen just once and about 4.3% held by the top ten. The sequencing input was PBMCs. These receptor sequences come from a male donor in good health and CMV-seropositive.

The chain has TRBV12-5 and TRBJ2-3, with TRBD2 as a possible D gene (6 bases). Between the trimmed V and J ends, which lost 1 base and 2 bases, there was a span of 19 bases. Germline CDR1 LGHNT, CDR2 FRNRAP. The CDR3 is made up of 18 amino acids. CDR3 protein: CASGLDDLAFTYTDTQYF. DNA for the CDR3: TGTGCTAGTGGTTTGGACGATCTAGCGTTTACGTACACAGATACGCAGTATTTT.

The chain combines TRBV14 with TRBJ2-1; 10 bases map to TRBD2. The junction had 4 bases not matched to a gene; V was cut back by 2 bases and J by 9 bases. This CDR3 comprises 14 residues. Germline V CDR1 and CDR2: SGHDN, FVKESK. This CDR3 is CASSQLLAGVEQFF. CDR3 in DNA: TGTGCCAGCAGCCAATTGCTAGCGGGGGTTGAGCAGTTCTTC.

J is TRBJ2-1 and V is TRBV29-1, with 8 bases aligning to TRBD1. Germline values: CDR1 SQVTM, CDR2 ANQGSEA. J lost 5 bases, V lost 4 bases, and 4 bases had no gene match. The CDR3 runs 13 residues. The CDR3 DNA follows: TGCAGCGTTGTAGGACAGGGAAACAATGAGCAGTTCTTC. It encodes CSVVGQGNNEQFF.

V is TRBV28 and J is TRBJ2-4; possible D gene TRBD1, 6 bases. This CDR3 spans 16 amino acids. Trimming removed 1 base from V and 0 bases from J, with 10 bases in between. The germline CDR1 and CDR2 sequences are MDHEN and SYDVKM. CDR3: CASSLFPGVAKNIQYF. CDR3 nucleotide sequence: TGTGCCAGCAGTTTATTCCCAGGGGTAGCCAAAAACATTCAGTACTTC.

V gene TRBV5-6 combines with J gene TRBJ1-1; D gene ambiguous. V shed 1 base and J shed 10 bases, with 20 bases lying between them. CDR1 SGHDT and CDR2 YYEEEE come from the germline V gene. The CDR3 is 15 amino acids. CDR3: CASSLSLVFSRGAFF. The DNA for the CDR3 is TGTGCCAGCAGCTTGTCCCTTGTCTTTTCCCGGGGAGCTTTCTTT.

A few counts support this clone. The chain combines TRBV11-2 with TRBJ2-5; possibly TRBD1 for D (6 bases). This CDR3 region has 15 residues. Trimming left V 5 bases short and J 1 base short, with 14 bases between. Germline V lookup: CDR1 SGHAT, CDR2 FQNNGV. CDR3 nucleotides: TGTGCCAGCAGCCAACAGGGTATAACCCAAGAGACCCAGTACTTC. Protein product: CASSQQGITQETQYF.

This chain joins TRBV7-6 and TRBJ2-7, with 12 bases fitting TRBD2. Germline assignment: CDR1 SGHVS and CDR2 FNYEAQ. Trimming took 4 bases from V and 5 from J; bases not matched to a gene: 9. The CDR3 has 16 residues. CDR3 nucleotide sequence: TGTGCCAGCAGCTCTAGCGGGAGGGCCTTCACCCACGAGCAGTACTTC. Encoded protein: CASSSSGRAFTHEQYF.

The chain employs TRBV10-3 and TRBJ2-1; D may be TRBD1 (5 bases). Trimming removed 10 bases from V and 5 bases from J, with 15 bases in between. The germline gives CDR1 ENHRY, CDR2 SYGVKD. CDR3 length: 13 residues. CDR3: CANRKQDDNEQFF. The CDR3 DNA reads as TGTGCCAACCGAAAACAGGACGACAATGAGCAGTTCTTC.

CDR3 loop: CSVEDGGEGLFF. In DNA form, the CDR3 reads TGCAGCGTTGAAGATGGGGGGGAAGGTCTGTTCTTC. This chain uses TRBV29-1 with TRBJ2-1; 7 bases line up with TRBD2. This CDR3 has 12 amino acids. Looked up from germline, CDR1 is SQVTM and CDR2 is ANQGSEA. V was clipped by 0 bases and J by 15 bases; unmatched bases: 8.

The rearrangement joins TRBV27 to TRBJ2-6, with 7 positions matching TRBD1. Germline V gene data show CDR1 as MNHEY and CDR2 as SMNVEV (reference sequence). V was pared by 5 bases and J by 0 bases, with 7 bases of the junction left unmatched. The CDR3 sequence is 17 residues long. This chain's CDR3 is CASSPRDSRSGANVLTF. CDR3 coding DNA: TGTGCCAGCAGTCCTCGGGACAGCCGCTCTGGGGCCAACGTCCTGACTTTC.

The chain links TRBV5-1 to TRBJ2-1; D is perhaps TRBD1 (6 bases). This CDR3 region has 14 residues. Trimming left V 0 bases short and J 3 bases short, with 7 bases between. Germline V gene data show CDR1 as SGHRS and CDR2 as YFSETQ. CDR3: CASSLGGGYNEQFF. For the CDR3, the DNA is TGCGCCAGCAGCTTGGGAGGGGGCTACAATGAGCAGTTCTTC. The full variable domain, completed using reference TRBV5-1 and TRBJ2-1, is KAGVTQTPRYLIKTRGQQVTLSCSPISGHRSVSWYQQTPGQGLQFLFEYFSETQRNKGNFPGRFSGRQFSNSRSEMNVSTLELGDSALYLCASSLGGGYNEQFFGPGTRLTVL.